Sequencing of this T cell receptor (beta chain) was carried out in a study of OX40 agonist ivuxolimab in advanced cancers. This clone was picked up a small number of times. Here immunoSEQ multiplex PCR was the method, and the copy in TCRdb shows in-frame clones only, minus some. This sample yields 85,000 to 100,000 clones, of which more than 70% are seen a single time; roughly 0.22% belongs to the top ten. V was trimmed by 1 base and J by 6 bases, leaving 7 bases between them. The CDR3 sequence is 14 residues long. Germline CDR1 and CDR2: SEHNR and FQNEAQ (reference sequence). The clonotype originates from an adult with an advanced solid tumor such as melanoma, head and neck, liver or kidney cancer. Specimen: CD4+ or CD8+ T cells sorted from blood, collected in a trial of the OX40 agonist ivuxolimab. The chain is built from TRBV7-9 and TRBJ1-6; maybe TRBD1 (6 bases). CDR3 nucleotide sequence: TGTGCCAGCAGCTTAGGGACAGTTAATTCACCCCTCCACTTT. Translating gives CASSLGTVNSPLHF.